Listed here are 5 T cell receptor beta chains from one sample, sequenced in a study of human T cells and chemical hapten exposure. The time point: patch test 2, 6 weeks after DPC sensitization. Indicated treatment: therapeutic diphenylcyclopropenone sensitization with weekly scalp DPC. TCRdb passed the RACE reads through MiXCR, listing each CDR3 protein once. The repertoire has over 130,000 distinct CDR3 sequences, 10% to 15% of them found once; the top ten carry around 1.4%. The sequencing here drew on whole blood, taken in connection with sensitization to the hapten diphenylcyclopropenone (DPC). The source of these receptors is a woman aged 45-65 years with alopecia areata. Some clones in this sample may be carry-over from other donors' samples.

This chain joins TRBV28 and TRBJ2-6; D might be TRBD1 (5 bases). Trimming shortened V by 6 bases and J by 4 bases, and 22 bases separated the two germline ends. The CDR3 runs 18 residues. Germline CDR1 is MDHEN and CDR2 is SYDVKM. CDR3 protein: CASSFLTAPLGGANVLTF. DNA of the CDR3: TGTGCCAGCAGCTTCCTGACAGCCCCCTTAGGGGGGGCCAACGTCCTGACTTTC.

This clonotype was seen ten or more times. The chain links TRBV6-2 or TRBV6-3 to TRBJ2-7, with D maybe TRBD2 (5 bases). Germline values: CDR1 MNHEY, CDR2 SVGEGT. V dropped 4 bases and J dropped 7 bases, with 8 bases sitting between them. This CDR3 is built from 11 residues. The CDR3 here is CASSFPGEQYF. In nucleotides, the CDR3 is TGTGCCAGCAGTTTCCCGGGGGAGCAGTACTTC.

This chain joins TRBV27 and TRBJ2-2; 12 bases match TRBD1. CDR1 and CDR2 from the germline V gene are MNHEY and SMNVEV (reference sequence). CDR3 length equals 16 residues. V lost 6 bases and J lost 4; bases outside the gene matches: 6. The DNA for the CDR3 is TGTGCCAGCAGGGGACAGGGGGCGCGGGGCACCGGGGAGCTGTTTTTT. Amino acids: CASRGQGARGTGELFF.

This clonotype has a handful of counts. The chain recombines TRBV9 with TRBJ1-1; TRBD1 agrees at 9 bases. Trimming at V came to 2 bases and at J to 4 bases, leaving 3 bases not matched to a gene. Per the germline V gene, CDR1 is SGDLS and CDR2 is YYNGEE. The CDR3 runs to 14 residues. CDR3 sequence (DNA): TGTGCCAGCAGCGTTAGACAGGGGGGCACTGAAGCTTTCTTT. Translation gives CASSVRQGGTEAFF.

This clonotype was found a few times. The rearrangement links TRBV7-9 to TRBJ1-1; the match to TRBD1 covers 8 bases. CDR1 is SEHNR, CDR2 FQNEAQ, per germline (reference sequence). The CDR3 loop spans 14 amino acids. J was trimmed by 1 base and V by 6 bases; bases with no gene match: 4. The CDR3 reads CASRDRGKNTEAFF. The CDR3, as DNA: TGTGCCAGCAGAGACAGGGGAAAGAACACTGAAGCTTTCTTT.